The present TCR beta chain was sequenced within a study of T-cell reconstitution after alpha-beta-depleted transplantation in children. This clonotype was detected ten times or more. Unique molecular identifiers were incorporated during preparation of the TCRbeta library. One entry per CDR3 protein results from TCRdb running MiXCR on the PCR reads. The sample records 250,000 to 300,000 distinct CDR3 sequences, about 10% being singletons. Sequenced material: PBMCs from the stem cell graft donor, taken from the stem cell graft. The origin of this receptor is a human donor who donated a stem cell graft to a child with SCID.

CDR3 loop: CASSGDLANTGELFF. The CDR3 region has the DNA TGCGCCAGCAGCGGGGACCTCGCGAACACCGGGGAGCTGTTTTTT. The chain joins TRBV5-1 to TRBJ2-2, with D tentatively TRBD1 or TRBD2 (5 bases each). CDR3 length equals 15 residues. Germline CDR1 SGHRS, CDR2 YFSETQ. V lost 4 bases and J lost 0, with 10 bases in between.